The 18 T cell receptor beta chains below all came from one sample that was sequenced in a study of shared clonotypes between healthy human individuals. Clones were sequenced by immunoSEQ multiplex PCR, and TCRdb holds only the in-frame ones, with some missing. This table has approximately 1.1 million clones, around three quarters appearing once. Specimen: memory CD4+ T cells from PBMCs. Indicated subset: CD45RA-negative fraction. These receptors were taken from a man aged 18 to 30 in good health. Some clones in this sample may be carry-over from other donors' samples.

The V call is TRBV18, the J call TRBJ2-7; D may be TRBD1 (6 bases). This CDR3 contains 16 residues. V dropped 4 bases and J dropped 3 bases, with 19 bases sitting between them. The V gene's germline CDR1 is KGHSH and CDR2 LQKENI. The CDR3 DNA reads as TGTGCCAGCTCACTAACACAGGGTAGAGGGAACTACGAGCAGTACTTC. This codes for CASSLTQGRGNYEQYF.

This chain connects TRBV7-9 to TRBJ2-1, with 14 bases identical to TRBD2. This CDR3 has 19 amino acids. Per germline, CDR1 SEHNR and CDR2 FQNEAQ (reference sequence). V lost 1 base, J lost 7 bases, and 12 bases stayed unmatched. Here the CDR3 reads CASSLGWGTSGRGLNEQFF. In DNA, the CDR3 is TGTGCCAGCAGCTTAGGCTGGGGGACTAGCGGGAGAGGGTTGAATGAGCAGTTCTTC.

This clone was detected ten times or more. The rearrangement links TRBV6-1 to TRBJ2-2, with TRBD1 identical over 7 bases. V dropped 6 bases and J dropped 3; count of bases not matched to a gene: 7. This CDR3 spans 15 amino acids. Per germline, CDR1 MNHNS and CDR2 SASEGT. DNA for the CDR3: TGTGCCAGCAGCACTGGACAGGCCTACACCGGGGAGCTGTTTTTT. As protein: CASSTGQAYTGELFF.

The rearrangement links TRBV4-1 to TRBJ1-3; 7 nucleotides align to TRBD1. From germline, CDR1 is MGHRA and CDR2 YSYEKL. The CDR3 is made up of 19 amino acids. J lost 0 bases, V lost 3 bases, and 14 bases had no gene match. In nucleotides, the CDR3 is TGCGCCAGCAGCCACCTAGGGGGACAGTTCCGATCCTCTGGAAACACCATATATTTT. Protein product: CASSHLGGQFRSSGNTIYF.

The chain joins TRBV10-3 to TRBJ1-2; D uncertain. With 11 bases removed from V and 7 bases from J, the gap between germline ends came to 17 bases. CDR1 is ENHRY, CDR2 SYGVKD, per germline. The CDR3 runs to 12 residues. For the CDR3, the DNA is TGTGCCTCGAGCATTGCGGGGTTTGGCTACACCTTC. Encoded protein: CASSIAGFGYTF.

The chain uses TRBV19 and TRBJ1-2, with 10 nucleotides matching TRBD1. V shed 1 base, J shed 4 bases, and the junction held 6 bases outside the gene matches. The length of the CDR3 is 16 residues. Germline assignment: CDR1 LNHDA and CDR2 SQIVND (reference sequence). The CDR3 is CASSIAAGQGSYGYTF. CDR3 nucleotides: TGTGCCAGTAGTATAGCCGCGGGACAGGGGTCCTATGGCTACACCTTC.

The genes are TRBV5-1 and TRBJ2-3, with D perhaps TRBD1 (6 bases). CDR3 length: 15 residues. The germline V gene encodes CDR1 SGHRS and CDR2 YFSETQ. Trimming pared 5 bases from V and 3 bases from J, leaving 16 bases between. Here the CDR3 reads CASRQGGFGTDTQYF. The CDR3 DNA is TGCGCCAGCAGACAGGGCGGGTTTGGGACAGATACGCAGTATTTT. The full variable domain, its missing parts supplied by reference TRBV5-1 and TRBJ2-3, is KAGVTQTPRYLIKTRGQQVTLSCSPISGHRSVSWYQQTPGQGLQFLFEYFSETQRNKGNFPGRFSGRQFSNSRSEMNVSTLELGDSALYLCASRQGGFGTDTQYFGPGTRLTVL.

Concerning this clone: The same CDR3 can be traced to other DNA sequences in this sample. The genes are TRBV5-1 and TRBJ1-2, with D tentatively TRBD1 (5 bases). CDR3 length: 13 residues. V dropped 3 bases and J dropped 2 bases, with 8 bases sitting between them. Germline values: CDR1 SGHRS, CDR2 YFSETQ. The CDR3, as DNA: TGCGCCAGCAGCTCGGGACCAAACTATGGCTACACCTTC. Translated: CASSSGPNYGYTF.

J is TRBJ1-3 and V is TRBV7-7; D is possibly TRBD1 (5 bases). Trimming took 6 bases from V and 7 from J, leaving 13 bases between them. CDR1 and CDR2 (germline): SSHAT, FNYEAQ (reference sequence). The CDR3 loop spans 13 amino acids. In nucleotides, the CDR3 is TGTGCCAGCAGGGGGGAGGAGGGGAACACCATATATTTT. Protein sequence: CASRGEEGNTIYF. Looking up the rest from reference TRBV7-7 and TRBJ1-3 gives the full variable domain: GAGVSQSPRYKVTKRGQDVTLRCDPISSHATLYWYQQALGQGPEFLTYFNYEAQPDKSGLPSDRFSAERPEGSISTLTIQRTEQRDSAMYRCASRGEEGNTIYFGEGSWLTVV.

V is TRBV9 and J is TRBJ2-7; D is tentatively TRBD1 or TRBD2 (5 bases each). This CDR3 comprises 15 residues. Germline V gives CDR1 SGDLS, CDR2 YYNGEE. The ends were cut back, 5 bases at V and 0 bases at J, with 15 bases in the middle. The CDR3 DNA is TGTGCCAGCAGTCAATCCGGGACGAGCTCCTACGAGCAGTACTTC. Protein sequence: CASSQSGTSSYEQYF.

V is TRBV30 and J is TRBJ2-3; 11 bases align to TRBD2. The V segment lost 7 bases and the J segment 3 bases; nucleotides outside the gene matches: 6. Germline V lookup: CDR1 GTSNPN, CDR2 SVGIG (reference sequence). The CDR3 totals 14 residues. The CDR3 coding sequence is TGTGCCTATAGACTAGCGGGATATACAGATACGCAGTATTTT. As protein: CAYRLAGYTDTQYF.

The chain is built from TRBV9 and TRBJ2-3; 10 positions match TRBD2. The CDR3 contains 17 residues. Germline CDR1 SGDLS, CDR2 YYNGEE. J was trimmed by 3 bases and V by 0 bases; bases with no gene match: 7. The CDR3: CASSVAPSGSGTDTQYF. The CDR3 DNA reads TGTGCCAGCAGCGTAGCCCCTAGCGGGAGTGGGACAGATACGCAGTATTTT.

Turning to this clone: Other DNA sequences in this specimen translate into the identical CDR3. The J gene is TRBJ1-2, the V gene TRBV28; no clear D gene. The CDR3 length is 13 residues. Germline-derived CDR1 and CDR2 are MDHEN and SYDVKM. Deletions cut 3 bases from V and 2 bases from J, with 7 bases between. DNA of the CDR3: TGTGCCAGCAGTTTCGCTGAGAACTATGGCTACACCTTC. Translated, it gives CASSFAENYGYTF.

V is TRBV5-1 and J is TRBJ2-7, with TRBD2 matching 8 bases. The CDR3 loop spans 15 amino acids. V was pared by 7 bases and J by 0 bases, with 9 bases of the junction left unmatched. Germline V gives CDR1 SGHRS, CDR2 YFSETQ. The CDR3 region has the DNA TGCGCCAGCCGGCGCGGAGCGGGGGACTCCTACGAGCAGTACTTC. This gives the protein CASRRGAGDSYEQYF.

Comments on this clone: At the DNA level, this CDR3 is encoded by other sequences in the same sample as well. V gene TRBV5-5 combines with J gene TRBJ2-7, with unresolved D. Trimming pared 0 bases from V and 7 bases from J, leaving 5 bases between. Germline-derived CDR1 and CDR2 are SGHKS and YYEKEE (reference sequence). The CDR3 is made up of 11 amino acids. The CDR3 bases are TGTGCCAGCAGCTTGGGCGCAGAGCAGTACTTC. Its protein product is CASSLGAEQYF. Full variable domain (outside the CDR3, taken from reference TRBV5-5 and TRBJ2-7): DAGVTQSPTHLIKTRGQQVTLRCSPISGHKSVSWYQQVLGQGPQFIFQYYEKEERGRGNFPDRFSARQFPNYSSELNVNALLLGDSALYLCASSLGAEQYFGPGTRLTVT.

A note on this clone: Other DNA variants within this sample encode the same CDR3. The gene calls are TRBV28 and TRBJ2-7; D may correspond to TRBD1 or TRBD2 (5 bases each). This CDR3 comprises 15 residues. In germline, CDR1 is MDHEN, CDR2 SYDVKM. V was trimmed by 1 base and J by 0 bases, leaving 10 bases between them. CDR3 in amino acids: CASSLSGTLSYEQYF. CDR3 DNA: TGTGCCAGCAGTTTATCAGGGACCCTCTCCTACGAGCAGTACTTC. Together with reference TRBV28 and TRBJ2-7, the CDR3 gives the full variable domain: DVKVTQSSRYLVKRTGEKVFLECVQDMDHENMFWYRQDPGLGLRLIYFSYDVKMKEKGDIPEGYSVSREKKERFSLILESASTNQTSMYLCASSLSGTLSYEQYFGPGTRLTVT.

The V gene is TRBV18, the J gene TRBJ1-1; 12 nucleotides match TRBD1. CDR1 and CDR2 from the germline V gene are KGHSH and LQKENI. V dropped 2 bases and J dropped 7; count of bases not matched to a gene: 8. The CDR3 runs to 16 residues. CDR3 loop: CASSPFTGTGGHEAFF. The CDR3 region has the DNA TGTGCCAGCTCACCATTTACCGGGACAGGGGGCCATGAAGCTTTCTTT.

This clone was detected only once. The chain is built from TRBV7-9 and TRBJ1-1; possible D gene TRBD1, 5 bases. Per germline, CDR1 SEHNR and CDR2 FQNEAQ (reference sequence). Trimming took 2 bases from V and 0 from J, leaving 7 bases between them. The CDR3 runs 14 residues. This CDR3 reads CASSLRQLNTEAFF. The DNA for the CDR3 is TGTGCCAGCAGCTTACGACAGCTGAACACTGAAGCTTTCTTT.